What follows describes a single T cell receptor beta chain. This entry comes from a study of T cell changes during pregnancy in multiple sclerosis. Measured with immunoSEQ multiplex PCR; TCRdb has only the in-frame clones, and not every one. The sample has some 53,000 clones, 85% to 95% seen once. Germline lookup yields CDR1 SGDLS and CDR2 YYNGEE. V was clipped by 4 bases and J by 1 base; unmatched bases: 17. This CDR3 comprises 20 residues. This specimen consisted of CD4+ T cells from peripheral blood mononuclear cells, obtained in the third trimester of pregnancy. The clonotype comes from a female donor with multiple sclerosis, enrolled in a pregnancy study. This chain joins TRBV9 and TRBJ2-1, with 10 bases matching TRBD1. This chain's CDR3 is CASSPPPRGQGKGSYNEQFF. For the CDR3, the DNA is TGTGCCAGCAGCCCCCCGCCCCGGGGACAGGGGAAAGGGTCCTACAATGAGCAGTTCTTC.